The clone carrying this TCR beta chain was seen a few times. These data belong to a study of T-cell reconstitution after alpha-beta-depleted transplantation in children. This CDR3 comprises 16 residues. The germline V gene has CDR1 SGHTA and CDR2 FQGNSA. After removal of 5 bases from V and 3 bases from J, the junction contained 9 bases not matched to a gene. Unique molecular identifiers tagged the TCRbeta library. TCRdb called the PCR reads again in MiXCR, with one record for every CDR3 protein. The sample shows about 340,000 distinct CDR3 sequences, 13% of them seen only once. Sample: PBMCs, taken from the stem cell graft. The chain uses TRBV7-2 and TRBJ2-2; 7 nucleotides match TRBD2. This receptor was obtained from a human donor who donated a stem cell graft to a child with Fanconi anemia. CDR3 amino acids: CASSRNGGGDTGELFF. The CDR3 DNA reads TGTGCCAGCAGCCGAAACGGCGGGGGAGACACCGGGGAGCTGTTTTTT.